A selection of T cell receptor beta chains follows, all from one sample in a study of glioma-infiltrating T cells after dendritic cell vaccination. Clones were read by immunoSEQ multiplex PCR, and TCRdb kept only the in-frame ones, dropping some. The repertoire holds roughly 87,000 clones, with roughly four fifths as singletons. Source: blood, taken after dendritic cell vaccination. Every receptor here comes from a human donor with glioblastoma. Both conserved end residues are part of each CDR3. The order of the fields is D gene, clone size, J gene, CDR3 length, V gene, CDR3 protein, CDR3 DNA. The D gene is left open where the match is weak. Clone size is stated in some rows and not others, as once, few, many or a class when expanded.

d_gene: TRBD1
abundance: -
j_gene: TRBJ2-1
len: 13
v_gene: TRBV6-1
CDR3aa: CASNVDRDNEQFF
CDR3nt: TGTGCCAGCAATGTGGACAGGGACAATGAGCAGTTCTTC

d_gene: -
abundance: -
j_gene: TRBJ1-1
len: 15
v_gene: TRBV18
CDR3aa: CASSPSHTAASEAFF
CDR3nt: TGTGCCAGCTCACCATCACACACAGCGGCGTCTGAAGCTTTCTTT

d_gene: -
abundance: -
j_gene: TRBJ2-7
len: 14
v_gene: TRBV5-1
CDR3aa: CASGLNPDSYEQYF
CDR3nt: TGCGCCAGCGGGTTAAATCCAGACAGCTACGAGCAGTACTTC

d_gene: TRBD2
abundance: -
j_gene: TRBJ2-5
len: 17
v_gene: TRBV5-6
CDR3aa: CASSFQGGGPTQETQYF
CDR3nt: TGTGCCAGCAGCTTTCAGGGCGGGGGGCCGACCCAAGAGACCCAGTACTTC

d_gene: -
abundance: -
j_gene: TRBJ1-1
len: 13
v_gene: TRBV2
CDR3aa: CASSAQGNTEAFF
CDR3nt: TGTGCCAGCAGTGCCCAGGGAAACACTGAAGCTTTCTTT

d_gene: TRBD1
abundance: hyperexpanded
j_gene: TRBJ1-1
len: 18
v_gene: TRBV27
CDR3aa: CASSLWSLTGGKNTEAFF
CDR3nt: TGTGCCAGCAGTTTATGGTCACTGACAGGGGGGAAGAACACTGAAGCTTTCTTT

d_gene: TRBD1
abundance: -
j_gene: TRBJ1-4
len: 15
v_gene: TRBV25-1
CDR3aa: CASSESGQGTEKLFF
CDR3nt: TGTGCCAGCAGTGAATCGGGACAGGGTACAGAAAAACTGTTTTTT

d_gene: -
abundance: -
j_gene: TRBJ1-2
len: 14
v_gene: TRBV2
CDR3aa: CASSASRGDYGYTF
CDR3nt: TGTGCCAGCAGTGCCTCCCGGGGAGACTATGGCTACACCTTC

d_gene: -
abundance: -
j_gene: TRBJ1-1
len: 15
v_gene: TRBV6-5
CDR3aa: CASAMGPTQNTEAFF
CDR3nt: TGTGCCAGCGCCATGGGGCCTACGCAGAACACTGAAGCTTTCTTT

d_gene: TRBD2
abundance: -
j_gene: TRBJ2-5
len: 11
v_gene: TRBV29-1
CDR3aa: CSVLAVETQYF
CDR3nt: TGCAGCGTTCTAGCGGTGGAGACCCAGTACTTC

d_gene: TRBD1
abundance: -
j_gene: TRBJ2-2
len: 15
v_gene: TRBV5-6
CDR3aa: CASSLQGARTGELFF
CDR3nt: TGTGCCAGCAGCTTACAGGGGGCGAGAACCGGGGAGCTGTTTTTT

d_gene: -
abundance: -
j_gene: TRBJ2-5
len: 15
v_gene: TRBV15
CDR3aa: CATSTTPEVLETQYF
CDR3nt: TGTGCCACCAGCACCACCCCGGAGGTGTTAGAGACCCAGTACTTC

d_gene: -
abundance: -
j_gene: TRBJ1-2
len: 14
v_gene: TRBV18
CDR3aa: CASSPPDRLGGYTF
CDR3nt: TGTGCCAGCTCACCACCGGACAGACTGGGGGGCTACACCTTC

d_gene: -
abundance: -
j_gene: TRBJ1-2
len: 14
v_gene: TRBV27
CDR3aa: CASSLSLQGIGYTF
CDR3nt: TGTGCCAGCAGTTTATCATTACAGGGTATAGGCTACACCTTC

d_gene: -
abundance: -
j_gene: TRBJ2-6
len: 17
v_gene: TRBV6-1
CDR3aa: CASSEASIYSGANVLTF
CDR3nt: TGTGCCAGCAGTGAAGCATCCATCTACTCTGGGGCCAACGTCCTGACTTTC

d_gene: -
abundance: few
j_gene: TRBJ1-4
len: 12
v_gene: TRBV5-6
CDR3aa: CASSFGAEKLFF
CDR3nt: TGTGCCAGCAGCTTTGGGGCTGAAAAACTGTTTTTT

d_gene: -
abundance: few
j_gene: TRBJ2-2
len: 18
v_gene: TRBV5-1
CDR3aa: CASSLAGMFGGNTGELFF
CDR3nt: TGCGCCAGCAGCTTGGCCGGTATGTTCGGGGGGAACACCGGGGAGCTGTTTTTT

d_gene: TRBD1
abundance: -
j_gene: TRBJ2-4
len: 15
v_gene: TRBV5-1
CDR3aa: CASSLVTGGMDIQYF
CDR3nt: TGCGCCAGCAGCTTGGTGACAGGGGGTATGGACATTCAGTACTTC

d_gene: -
abundance: -
j_gene: TRBJ2-7
len: 13
v_gene: TRBV27
CDR3aa: CASSFAGQFEQYF
CDR3nt: TGTGCCAGCAGTTTTGCGGGACAGTTCGAGCAGTACTTC

d_gene: -
abundance: -
j_gene: TRBJ1-1
len: 11
v_gene: TRBV28
CDR3aa: CASSQSTEAFF
CDR3nt: TGTGCCAGCAGCCAGTCGACTGAAGCTTTCTTT

d_gene: -
abundance: -
j_gene: TRBJ1-5
len: 15
v_gene: TRBV15
CDR3aa: CATSREGDINQPQHF
CDR3nt: TGTGCCACCAGCAGAGAGGGGGACATAAATCAGCCCCAGCATTTT

d_gene: TRBD2
abundance: -
j_gene: TRBJ2-7
len: 15
v_gene: TRBV29-1
CDR3aa: CSVEGLASGAYEQYF
CDR3nt: TGCAGCGTTGAGGGTCTAGCTAGCGGTGCATACGAGCAGTACTTC

d_gene: -
abundance: -
j_gene: TRBJ1-2
len: 14
v_gene: TRBV6-6
CDR3aa: CASSYSRSDSGYTF
CDR3nt: TGTGCCAGCAGTTACTCGAGGTCAGACTCTGGCTACACCTTC

d_gene: TRBD1
abundance: -
j_gene: TRBJ2-5
len: 14
v_gene: TRBV7-9
CDR3aa: CASSPQGAEETQYF
CDR3nt: TGTGCCAGCAGCCCACAGGGGGCGGAAGAGACCCAGTACTTC

d_gene: -
abundance: -
j_gene: TRBJ2-1
len: 14
v_gene: TRBV7-8
CDR3aa: CASSLVATYNEQFF
CDR3nt: TGTGCCAGCAGCTTAGTGGCAACCTACAATGAGCAGTTCTTC

d_gene: TRBD2
abundance: -
j_gene: TRBJ2-5
len: 13
v_gene: TRBV5-1
CDR3aa: CASREGGGETQYF
CDR3nt: TGCGCCAGCAGGGAAGGCGGGGGGGAGACCCAGTACTTC

d_gene: -
abundance: -
j_gene: TRBJ2-7
len: 13
v_gene: TRBV4-2
CDR3aa: CASSQEGGYEQYF
CDR3nt: TGTGCCAGCAGCCAAGAAGGGGGCTACGAGCAGTACTTC

d_gene: -
abundance: -
j_gene: TRBJ1-5
len: 14
v_gene: TRBV6-5
CDR3aa: CASSYRIADQPQHF
CDR3nt: TGTGCCAGCAGTTACAGGATTGCGGATCAGCCCCAGCATTTT

d_gene: -
abundance: -
j_gene: TRBJ2-7
len: 12
v_gene: TRBV29-1
CDR3aa: CSVVQASYEQYF
CDR3nt: TGCAGCGTTGTCCAGGCTTCCTACGAGCAGTACTTC